The clone carrying this T cell receptor beta chain is a singleton in its sample. Antigen: not known. This sample stems from a study of cytotoxic CD8 clonotypes in ibrutinib-treated CLL. At the level of the study: In all, more than ten patients were relapsed/refractory, approximately 16 were treatment-naive and 17 were IGHV unmutated. Complete response was seen in 2 patients and partial in about 24; about 12 progressed and about 15 stayed remitted after a median about 68 months. Study-wide results and limits: Clonality increased at ibrutinib response and stayed stable in sustained remission. At progression, however, it fell back toward baseline. Patients had baseline clonality above age-matched healthy donors, and this clonality moved with circulating CD8+ T-cell counts.

Trimming stripped 3 bases from V and 1 base from J, with 16 bases between. Germline V gives CDR1 SGHKS, CDR2 YYEKEE (reference sequence). The CDR3 is 16 amino acids. Using immunoSEQ multiplex PCR, the repertoire was profiled, and TCRdb retains in-frame clones only, with some absent. The repertoire holds about 270,000 clones, approximately 76% seen once, with about 5.3% in the top ten. This sequence was found in a human donor with chronic lymphocytic leukemia. The source material was PBMCs, sampled at disease progression, from a patient treated with ibrutinib. The gene calls are TRBV5-5 and TRBJ2-5; tentative D call: TRBD2 (5 bases). The CDR3 nucleotides are TGTGCCAGCAGCTACAGCGTTAGACTACCCCAAGAGACCCAGTACTTC. It is translated as CASSYSVRLPQETQYF.